The 29 T cell receptor beta chains given below trace back to one sample, sequenced in a study of shared clonotypes between healthy human individuals (dated by TCRdb to the early 2020s). Libraries were built with the immunoSEQ multiplex PCR assay. TCRdb carries this immuneACCESS record with in-frame sequences only. Its versions omit some clonotypes, under half of them owing to an unresolved V gene in the studies checked, with the rest unexplained. The sample table records approximately 980,000 clones; about three quarters of these occur just once. Clones ranked in the top ten supply roughly 1.5% of the sample. Sequencing input: memory CD4+ T cells sorted from blood. This specimen's cell subset or site label, per the study, means: CD45RA-negative fraction. Source of these receptors: a man between 18 and 29 years old in good health.

The chain carries TRBV7-8 and TRBJ2-7; possible D gene TRBD2, 5 bases. Germline assignment: CDR1 SGHVS and CDR2 FQNEAQ. This CDR3 is 14 amino acids long. Trimming removed 0 bases from V and 7 bases from J, with 13 bases in between. Here the CDR3 DNA reads TGTGCCAGCAGCTTAGCTCCGGGGTTGAGGGAGCAGTACTTC. Translation gives CASSLAPGLREQYF.

This clone was seen only a few times. The J gene is TRBJ1-2, the V gene TRBV2; D is possibly TRBD1 (5 bases). The V gene lost 1 base and the J gene lost 0 bases, with 6 bases spanning the gap. This CDR3 has 14 amino acids. Germline-derived CDR1 and CDR2 are SNHLY and FYNNEI. The CDR3 region is CASSEGGANYGYTF. The CDR3 region has the DNA TGTGCCAGCAGTGAAGGGGGGGCTAACTATGGCTACACCTTC. Full variable domain (rest looked up from reference TRBV2 and TRBJ1-2): EPEVTQTPSHQVTQMGQEVILRCVPISNHLYFYWYRQILGQKVEFLVSFYNNEISEKSEIFDDQFSVERPDGSNFTLKIRSTKLEDSAMYFCASSEGGANYGYTFGSGTRLTVV.

J is TRBJ2-6 and V is TRBV6-1; D unresolved. The CDR3 loop spans 15 amino acids. Germline CDR1 reads MNHNS; CDR2 reads SASEGT. The V end lost 4 bases, the J end lost 4 bases, and 11 bases lay between the germline ends. The CDR3, as DNA: TGTGCCAGCAGTGTCTTTAGCTCCGGGGCCAACGTCCTGACTTTC. Its translation is CASSVFSSGANVLTF.

Regarding this clone: The same CDR3 is also encoded by other DNA sequences in this sample. This rearrangement joins TRBV7-2 to TRBJ1-3, with D perhaps matching TRBD1 (5 bases). CDR1 is SGHTA, CDR2 FQGNSA, per germline. V shed 5 bases and J shed 1 base, with 12 bases lying between them. The CDR3 consists of 15 residues. Here the CDR3 reads CASSLSWGSGNTIYF. DNA of the CDR3: TGTGCCAGCAGCCTGAGCTGGGGGTCTGGAAACACCATATATTTT.

The rearrangement uses TRBV5-5 and TRBJ1-4; D unclear. CDR3 length equals 15 residues. Trimming left V 1 base short and J 2 bases short, with 9 bases between. Germline V gene sequence: CDR1 SGHKS, CDR2 YYEKEE (reference sequence). Here the CDR3 reads CASSLFPSTNEKLFF. The CDR3 bases are TGTGCCAGCAGCTTGTTTCCTAGCACTAATGAAAAACTGTTTTTT.

This chain connects TRBV5-1 to TRBJ2-1; 13 bases agree with TRBD2. V was pared by 4 bases and J by 7 bases, with 5 bases of the junction left unmatched. Germline lookup yields CDR1 SGHRS and CDR2 YFSETQ. The length of the CDR3 is 15 residues. Written as DNA, the CDR3 is TGCGCCAGCAGCCCGGGACTAGCGGGATTAAATGAGCAGTTCTTC. Residues: CASSPGLAGLNEQFF.

The rearrangement uses TRBV30 and TRBJ2-2; D might be TRBD1 (5 bases). Trimming cost V 3 bases and J 7 bases, with 12 bases left between them. The CDR3 totals 13 residues. CDR1 is GTSNPN, CDR2 SVGIG, per germline (reference sequence). The CDR3 loop is CAWRGVNDGELFF. The DNA for the CDR3 is TGTGCCTGGAGAGGGGTGAACGACGGGGAGCTGTTTTTT.

The chain employs TRBV19 and TRBJ1-1; no clear D. Germline CDR1 LNHDA, CDR2 SQIVND (reference sequence). This CDR3 contains 14 residues. Trimming removed 3 bases at V and 2 bases at J, with 10 bases between. This chain's CDR3 is CASSIPASNTEAFF. The CDR3 DNA reads TGTGCCAGTAGTATCCCGGCATCAAACACTGAAGCTTTCTTT.

There are a few counts of this clone. This sequence joins TRBV19 and TRBJ1-2; D is possibly TRBD1 (5 bases). CDR1 is LNHDA and CDR2 is SQIVND in the germline V gene (reference sequence). This CDR3 comprises 12 residues. Trimming left V 8 bases short and J 5 bases short, with 12 bases between. CDR3 region: CASGTPGYGYTF. The CDR3 coding sequence is TGTGCCAGTGGGACGCCCGGATATGGCTACACCTTC.

The V and J genes are TRBV5-1 and TRBJ2-5; the match to TRBD2 covers 7 bases. Germline lookup yields CDR1 SGHRS and CDR2 YFSETQ. J gave up 6 bases and V 4 bases, and 12 bases lay outside the gene matches. The CDR3 runs 15 residues. This chain's CDR3 is CASSPGDYQKQTQYF. The CDR3 coding sequence is TGCGCCAGCAGCCCCGGGGACTACCAAAAGCAGACCCAGTACTTC.

The J gene is TRBJ1-1, the V gene TRBV10-3; 8 bases align to TRBD1. V lost 2 bases to trimming and J lost 1 base; unmatched junction nucleotides: 6. The CDR3 runs 16 residues. Germline V lookup: CDR1 ENHRY, CDR2 SYGVKD. DNA for the CDR3: TGTGCCATCAGTGAGCCATCAGGGGGCGCGAACACTGAAGCTTTCTTT. Its translation: CAISEPSGGANTEAFF.

The chain employs TRBV6-6 and TRBJ1-3; 8 nucleotides match TRBD1. The V gene end was trimmed by 11 bases and the J gene end by 0 bases; junction bases not matched to a gene: 9. The germline V gene has CDR1 MNHNY and CDR2 SVGAGI (reference sequence). The CDR3 is 15 amino acids. CDR3 coding DNA: TGTGCCGGAAAGAGGGGGACAGGCTCTGGAAACACCATATATTTT. Translation gives CAGKRGTGSGNTIYF.

V gene TRBV15 combines with J gene TRBJ2-3; D uncertain. The germline V gene encodes CDR1 LNHNV and CDR2 YYDKDF (reference sequence). Trimming pared 0 bases from V and 1 base from J, leaving 5 bases between. The CDR3 contains 14 residues. The CDR3 protein is CATSRDRGTDTQYF. The CDR3 coding sequence is TGTGCCACCAGCAGAGATCGGGGCACAGATACGCAGTATTTT.

The chain employs TRBV2 and TRBJ2-5; 9 nucleotides align to TRBD2. This CDR3 contains 14 residues. Germline loops: CDR1 SNHLY, CDR2 FYNNEI. Losses at the gene ends were 2 bases for V and 7 bases for J; bases not matched to a gene: 5. The chain's CDR3 is CASSESSGIGTQYF. CDR3 bases: TGTGCCAGCAGTGAATCTAGCGGGATCGGGACCCAGTACTTC.

The gene calls are TRBV27 and TRBJ2-6; D uncertain. V lost 3 bases and J 2 bases, leaving 2 bases between the germline ends. The CDR3 spans 13 residues. The V gene's germline CDR1 is MNHEY and CDR2 SMNVEV (reference sequence). This chain's CDR3 is CASSFAGANVLTF. As DNA, the CDR3 is TGTGCCAGCAGTTTTGCTGGGGCCAACGTCCTGACTTTC.

The V gene is TRBV10-2, the J gene TRBJ1-2; possibly TRBD1 for D (6 bases). Per germline, CDR1 WSHSY and CDR2 SAAADI. This CDR3 is built from 14 residues. Trimming removed 3 bases at V and 4 bases at J, with 12 bases between. DNA of the CDR3: TGCGCCAGCAGTGACCACAGGGACCGCTATGGCTACACCTTC. Protein sequence: CASSDHRDRYGYTF.

This clone was recorded once. CDR3 nucleotides: TGCGCCAGCAGCCAAGACATACTAGCGGGAGGAGTCCGGCAGTATTTT. Protein: CASSQDILAGGVRQYF. The chain carries TRBV4-3 and TRBJ2-3, with 12 bases matching TRBD2. This CDR3 comprises 16 residues. After removal of 0 bases from V and 11 bases from J, the junction contained 9 bases not matched to a gene. The V gene's germline CDR1 is LGHNA and CDR2 YSLEER.

The rearrangement uses TRBV19 and TRBJ2-1, with 14 bases fitting TRBD2. Germline V gives CDR1 LNHDA, CDR2 SQIVND (reference sequence). V gave up 5 bases and J gave up 6 bases; unmatched junction bases: 9. CDR3 length equals 17 residues. The CDR3 reads CASSRITGTSGSNEQFF. CDR3 nucleotides: TGTGCCAGTAGTCGAATAACCGGGACTAGCGGGAGCAATGAGCAGTTCTTC.

The chain is built from TRBV28 and TRBJ1-2, with TRBD1 as a possible D gene (5 bases). The CDR3 contains 15 residues. Trimming removed 4 bases from V and 4 bases from J, with 16 bases in between. Per the germline V gene, CDR1 is MDHEN and CDR2 is SYDVKM. The DNA of the CDR3 is TGTGCCAGCAGTTCCCAGGGTTACCGTGCCTATGGCTACACCTTC. Residues: CASSSQGYRAYGYTF.

CDR3 sequence: CASSSRLAGPETQYF. The CDR3 DNA reads as TGTGCCAGCAGTTCCAGACTAGCGGGACCAGAGACCCAGTACTTC. The rearrangement links TRBV7-2 to TRBJ2-5; 11 bases map to TRBD2. Germline loops: CDR1 SGHTA, CDR2 FQGNSA. V shed 6 bases and J 4 bases; nucleotides not matched to a gene: 7. The CDR3 extends over 15 amino acids. The variable domain in full, with the rest retrieved from reference TRBV7-2 and TRBJ2-5, is GAGVSQSPSNKVTEKGKDVELRCDPISGHTALYWYRQSLGQGLEFLIYFQGNSAPDKSGLPSDRFSAERTGGSVSTLTIQRTQQEDSAVYLCASSSRLAGPETQYFGPGTRLLVL.

J is TRBJ1-2 and V is TRBV5-1; 7 nucleotides line up with TRBD1. CDR3 length equals 13 residues. V shed 4 bases, J shed 5 bases, and the junction held 5 bases outside the gene matches. Germline CDR1 SGHRS, CDR2 YFSETQ. The CDR3 DNA reads TGCGCCAGCAGCGGCGGGACAGATTATGGCTACACCTTC. Encoded protein: CASSGGTDYGYTF. The full variable domain, in which reference TRBV5-1 and TRBJ1-2 provide the parts outside the CDR3, is KAGVTQTPRYLIKTRGQQVTLSCSPISGHRSVSWYQQTPGQGLQFLFEYFSETQRNKGNFPGRFSGRQFSNSRSEMNVSTLELGDSALYLCASSGGTDYGYTFGSGTRLTVV.

The DNA of the CDR3 is TGTGCCAGCAGCCCGATGGGCAATACGCAGTATTTT. This encodes CASSPMGNTQYF. J is TRBJ2-3 and V is TRBV7-9, with D hard to call. The V and J ends lost 5 bases and 7 bases respectively, with 10 bases between them. CDR1 SEHNR and CDR2 FQNEAQ come from the germline V gene (reference sequence). The CDR3 consists of 12 residues.

The rearrangement uses TRBV25-1 and TRBJ2-5; D not certain. Germline lookup yields CDR1 MGHDK and CDR2 SYGVNS. This CDR3 has 13 residues. The V and J ends lost 3 bases and 5 bases respectively, with 10 bases between them. CDR3 region: CASSDSRRETQYF. CDR3 DNA sequence: TGTGCCAGCAGTGACAGCAGGCGGGAGACCCAGTACTTC.

This chain connects TRBV6-5 to TRBJ1-2, with 8 positions matching TRBD1. There are 15 residues in the CDR3. Per germline, CDR1 MNHEY and CDR2 SVGAGI. The V and J ends lost 5 bases and 3 bases, in that order; junction bases with no gene match: 8. CDR3 amino acids: CASSRPGQGDYGYTF. The CDR3 DNA reads as TGTGCCAGCAGTAGACCCGGACAGGGAGACTATGGCTACACCTTC.

This clone was observed once. The same CDR3 is also encoded by other DNA sequences in this sample. The chain links TRBV5-1 to TRBJ2-2; D gene uncertain. V lost 0 bases to trimming and J lost 0 bases, with 6 bases between them. CDR1 SGHRS and CDR2 YFSETQ come from the germline V gene. This CDR3 has 15 residues. CDR3 residues: CASSLDTANTGELFF. In nucleotides, the CDR3 is TGCGCCAGCAGCTTGGATACCGCGAACACCGGGGAGCTGTTTTTT.

The chain combines TRBV9 with TRBJ2-1; D possibly corresponds to TRBD1 (5 bases). The CDR3 is made up of 13 amino acids. V gave up 0 bases and J gave up 8 bases, with 9 bases separating them. The germline V gene encodes CDR1 SGDLS and CDR2 YYNGEE. CDR3 sequence reads: CASSVEGLDEQFF. CDR3 bases: TGTGCCAGCAGCGTAGAGGGGCTGGATGAGCAGTTCTTC.

This clone was counted only a few times. This chain links TRBV30 with TRBJ2-7, with 7 positions matching TRBD2. This CDR3 has 12 amino acids. Germline V gene lookup returns CDR1 GTSNPN and CDR2 SVGIG (reference sequence). V lost 3 bases and J lost 6; bases outside the gene matches: 5. In DNA, the CDR3 is TGTGCCTGGAGGGCAGGGAGGGCCGAGCAGTACTTC. Translating it yields CAWRAGRAEQYF.

The CDR3 DNA reads as TGTGCCAGCTCCGACCCGACTTATTCGCCCCGCGGCTACACCTTC. Encoded protein: CASSDPTYSPRGYTF. This chain links TRBV18 with TRBJ1-2; D not resolved. V was pared by 6 bases and J by 8 bases, with 22 bases between. CDR3 length: 15 residues. Germline V lookup: CDR1 KGHSH, CDR2 LQKENI.

The count of this clone is one. The CDR3 sequence: CASSFQQGAGELFF. DNA of the CDR3: TGTGCCAGCAGTTTCCAACAGGGGGCCGGGGAGCTGTTTTTT. The gene calls are TRBV28 and TRBJ2-2; 8 bases line up with TRBD1. Unmatched junction bases numbered 3, after V lost 3 bases and J lost 6 bases. The CDR3 contains 14 residues. Germline V lookup: CDR1 MDHEN, CDR2 SYDVKM.